This T cell receptor beta chain appears in the sequencing data of a study of cytomegalovirus exposure and HLA in healthy donors. Study results and caveats: Donors were assumed by presence/absence analyses to have roughly uniform sequencing depth.

The CDR3 is 18 amino acids. In germline, CDR1 is GTSNPN, CDR2 SVGIG (reference sequence). Trimming removed 0 bases from V and 4 bases from J; junction bases left unmatched: 9. As to this clone: Its antigen is undetermined.

60 Vbeta and 13 Jbeta primers were used in PCR. As handled by the study authors: Later reanalysis found approximately 76 million unique TCR beta chains, around 9.9 million of them shared. Some clones are missing from TCRdb's copy, which holds only in-frame ones; the method was immunoSEQ multiplex PCR. From that table come the V and J calls and clone size; the DNA was used to work out D and trimming. The sample includes roughly 150,000 clones, roughly 70% of them seen just once. Input material: PBMCs. V usage is TRBV30 and J usage is TRBJ2-2; 12 nucleotides agree with TRBD2. This receptor was identified in a man aged 25-45 years in good health and CMV-seronegative. The CDR3 DNA sequence: TGTGCCTGGAGTGTGCGGCTAGCGGGAGGGGGGGCCACCGGGGAGCTGTTTTTT. Protein sequence: CAWSVRLAGGGATGELFF. Complete variable domain (other parts from reference TRBV30 and TRBJ2-2): SQTIHQWPATLVQPVGSPLSLECTVEGTSNPNLYWYRQAAGRGLQLLFYSVGIGQISSEVPQNLSASRPQDRQFILSSKKLLLSDSGFYLCAWSVRLAGGGATGELFFGEGSRLTVL.